This TCR beta chain was obtained from a study of PD-L1 blockade in urothelial cancer. Study in general: The median T cell count in blood samples was 141,255.

The CDR3 runs to 15 residues. Germline loops: CDR1 MGHRA, CDR2 YSYEKL. Deletions cut 4 bases from V and 9 bases from J, with 19 bases between. Each PCR received spiked synthetic TCR analog templates. Produced via immunoSEQ multiplex PCR; TCRdb's table is partial and in-frame only. The sample records around 100,000 clones, under 95% being singletons. Time point denoted: peripheral blood 6 weeks after treatment start. The rearrangement links TRBV4-1 to TRBJ2-1; D possibly corresponds to TRBD2 (7 bases). The sequences come from PBMCs, collected around atezolizumab (anti-PD-L1) treatment. This TCR was recovered from a man aged 55 to 69 with urothelial cancer. This chain's CDR3 is CASSPGGTWGGEQFF. Written as DNA, the CDR3 is TGCGCCAGCAGCCCCGGGGGGACATGGGGCGGTGAGCAGTTCTTC.